This T cell receptor (beta chain) is drawn from a study of blood T cell repertoires in COVID-19. The repertoire was sequenced with immunoSEQ multiplex PCR; TCRdb's copy has only in-frame clones and lacks some. The sample yields under 90,000 clones, 60% to 75% seen once. V dropped 0 bases and J dropped 0; count of bases not matched to a gene: 8. CDR1 and CDR2 from the germline V gene are SGHDT and YYEEEE. This CDR3 is 19 amino acids long. The sequence came from a man between 45 and 60 years old with active or convalescent COVID-19. This chain links TRBV5-6 with TRBJ2-5, with 13 nucleotides matching TRBD2. The specimen was peripheral blood. For the CDR3, the DNA is TGTGCCAGCAGCTTGGGGACTAGCGGGAGTTACTTGTACCAAGAGACCCAGTACTTC. It encodes CASSLGTSGSYLYQETQYF. The whole variable domain, filled in from reference TRBV5-6 and TRBJ2-5, reads DAGVTQSPTHLIKTRGQQVTLRCSPKSGHDTVSWYQQALGQGPQFIFQYYEEEERQRGNFPDRFSGHQFPNYSSELNVNALLLGDSALYLCASSLGTSGSYLYQETQYFGPGTRLLVL.